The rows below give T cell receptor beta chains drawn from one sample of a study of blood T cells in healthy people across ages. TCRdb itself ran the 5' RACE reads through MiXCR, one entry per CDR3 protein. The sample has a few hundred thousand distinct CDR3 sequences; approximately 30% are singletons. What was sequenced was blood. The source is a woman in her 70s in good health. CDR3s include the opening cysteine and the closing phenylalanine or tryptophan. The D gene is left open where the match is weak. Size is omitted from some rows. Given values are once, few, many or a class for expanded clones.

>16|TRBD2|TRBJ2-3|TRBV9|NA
CASSSRTSADTDTQYF
TGTGCCAGCAGCTCTCGGACTAGCGCGGACACAGATACGCAGTATTTT
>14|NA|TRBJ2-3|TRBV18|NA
CASTGQRLTDTQYF
TGTGCCAGCACAGGACAGAGACTAACAGATACGCAGTATTTT
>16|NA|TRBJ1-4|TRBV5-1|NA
CASSLTTGASNEKLFF
TGCGCCAGCAGCTTGACTACTGGAGCCTCTAATGAAAAACTGTTTTTT
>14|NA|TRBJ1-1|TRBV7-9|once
CASSYGTSNTEAFF
TGTGCCAGCAGTTACGGGACATCGAACACTGAAGCTTTCTTT
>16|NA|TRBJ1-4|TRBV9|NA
CASSPRGGVTNEKLFF
TGTGCCAGCAGCCCCCGGGGGGGGGTGACTAATGAAAAACTGTTTTTT
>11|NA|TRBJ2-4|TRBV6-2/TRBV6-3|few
CASSFGRKLYF
TGTGCCAGCAGTTTTGGGCGGAAGTTGTACTTC
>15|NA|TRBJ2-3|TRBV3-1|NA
CASSQERRRTDTQYF
TGTGCCAGCAGCCAAGAGCGTCGACGGACAGATACGCAGTATTTT
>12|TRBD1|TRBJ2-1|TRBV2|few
CASSGDSDEQFF
TGTGCCAGCAGTGGGGACAGCGATGAGCAGTTCTTC
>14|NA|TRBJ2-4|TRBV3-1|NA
CASSQVHGGNIQYF
TGTGCCAGCAGCCAAGTGCATGGCGGCAACATTCAGTACTTC
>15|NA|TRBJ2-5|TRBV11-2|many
CASSPLGGAQETQYF
TGTGCCAGCAGCCCATTGGGCGGGGCCCAAGAGACCCAGTACTTC
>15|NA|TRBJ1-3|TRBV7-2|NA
CASSFAGTSGNTIYF
TGTGCCAGCAGCTTTGCAGGGACCTCTGGAAACACCATATATTTT
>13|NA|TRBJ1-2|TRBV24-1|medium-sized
CATSSRDTYGYTF
TGTGCCACCAGCAGCCGGGACACCTATGGCTACACCTTC
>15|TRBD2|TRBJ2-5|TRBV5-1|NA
CASSPGTSLQETQYF
TGCGCCAGCAGCCCCGGGACTAGCCTCCAAGAGACCCAGTACTTC
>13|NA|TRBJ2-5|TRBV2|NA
CASTQDYGETQYF
TGTGCCAGCACTCAGGACTACGGAGAGACCCAGTACTTC
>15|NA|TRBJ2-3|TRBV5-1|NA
CASSLVPSSKDTQYF
TGCGCCAGCAGCTTGGTACCTTCTAGCAAAGATACGCAGTATTTT
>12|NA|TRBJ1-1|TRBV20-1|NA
CSARENDRSAFF
TGCAGTGCTAGAGAGAACGACAGATCCGCTTTCTTT
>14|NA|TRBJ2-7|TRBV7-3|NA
CASSPGRPAYEQYF
TGTGCCAGCAGTCCGGGACGCCCAGCCTACGAGCAGTACTTC
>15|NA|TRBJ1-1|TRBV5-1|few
CASSTSPGGITEAFF
TGCGCCAGCAGCACATCGCCGGGAGGGATCACTGAAGCTTTCTTT
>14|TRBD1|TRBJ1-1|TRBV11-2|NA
CASSFRGTASEAFF
TGTGCCAGCAGCTTTCGAGGGACAGCATCTGAAGCTTTCTTT
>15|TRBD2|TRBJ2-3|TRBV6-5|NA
CASSSLAGPRRTQYF
TGTGCCAGCTCGTCACTAGCGGGCCCAAGGCGGACGCAGTATTTT
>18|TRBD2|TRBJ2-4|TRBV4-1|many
CASSQEGPGDSGMDIQYF
TGCGCCAGCAGCCAAGAAGGACCTGGGGATAGCGGGATGGACATTCAGTACTTC
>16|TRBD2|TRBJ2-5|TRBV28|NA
CASSGFAGDTLKTQYF
TGTGCCAGCAGTGGCTTCGCGGGGGATACCCTCAAGACCCAGTACTTC
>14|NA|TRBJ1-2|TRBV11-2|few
CASSLNPDNYGYTF
TGTGCCAGCAGCTTAAATCCAGATAACTATGGCTACACCTTC
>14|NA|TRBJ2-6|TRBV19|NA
CASRGLSGANVLTF
TGTGCCAGTAGAGGTCTCTCCGGGGCCAACGTCCTGACTTTC
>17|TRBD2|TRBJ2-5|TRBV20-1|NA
CSAIALGLAGFQETQYF
TGCAGTGCTATAGCTCTGGGACTAGCGGGTTTTCAAGAGACCCAGTACTTC
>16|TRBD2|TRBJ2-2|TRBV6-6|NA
CASSNIAGGGTGELFF
TGTGCCAGCAGCAATATAGCGGGGGGTGGCACCGGGGAGCTGTTTTTT
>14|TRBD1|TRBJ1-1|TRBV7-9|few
CASSPRQGSTEAFF
TGTGCCAGCAGCCCTCGACAGGGATCCACTGAAGCTTTCTTT
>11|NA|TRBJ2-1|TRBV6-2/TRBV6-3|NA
CASSLSRVRFF
TGTGCCAGCAGTTTGTCCAGGGTTCGGTTCTTC
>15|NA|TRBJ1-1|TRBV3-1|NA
CASSQGSVWNTEAFF
TGTGCCAGCAGCCAAGGTTCGGTCTGGAACACTGAAGCTTTCTTT
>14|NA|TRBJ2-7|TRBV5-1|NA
CASSSSGHLYEQYF
TGCGCCAGCAGCTCGTCGGGACACTTATACGAGCAGTACTTC
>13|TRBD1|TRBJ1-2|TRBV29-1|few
CSVTGQGNYGYTF
TGCAGCGTAACAGGACAGGGGAACTATGGCTACACCTTC
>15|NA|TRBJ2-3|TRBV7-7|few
CASSPDGRRTDTQYF
TGTGCTAGCAGCCCTGACGGGCGGAGGACAGATACGCAGTATTTT
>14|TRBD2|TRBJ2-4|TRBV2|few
CASSASGGRNIQYF
TGTGCCAGCAGTGCATCGGGGGGGAGGAACATTCAGTACTTC
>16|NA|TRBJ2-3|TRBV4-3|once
CASSQDIPSGTDTQYF
TGCGCCAGCAGCCAAGATATACCTAGCGGCACAGATACGCAGTATTTT
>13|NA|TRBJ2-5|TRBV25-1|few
CASTHPGEETQYF
TGTGCCAGCACCCACCCAGGGGAAGAGACCCAGTACTTC
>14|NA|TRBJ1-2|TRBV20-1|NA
CSAYNRESLNGYTF
TGCAGTGCTTACAACAGGGAATCCCTTAATGGCTACACCTTC
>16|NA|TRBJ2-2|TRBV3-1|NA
CASSQVSGANTGELFF
TGTGCCAGCAGCCAAGTGTCGGGGGCGAACACCGGGGAGCTGTTTTTT
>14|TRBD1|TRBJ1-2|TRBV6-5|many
CASSYSGTGSGYTF
TGTGCCAGCAGCTACTCCGGGACAGGGAGCGGCTACACCTTC
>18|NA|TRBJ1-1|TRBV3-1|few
CASSQHPDHEFGNTEAFF
TGTGCCAGCAGCCAGCACCCCGATCACGAGTTTGGGAACACTGAAGCTTTCTTT
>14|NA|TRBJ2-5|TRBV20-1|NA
CSARRGSLQETQYF
TGCAGTGCTCGGAGGGGGAGCCTGCAAGAGACCCAGTACTTC
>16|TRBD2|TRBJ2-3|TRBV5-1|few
CASSLEGTSKSDTQYF
TGCGCCAGCAGCTTGGAGGGGACTAGTAAATCAGATACGCAGTATTTT
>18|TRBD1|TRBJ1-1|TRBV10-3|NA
CASSRKGQYLSKGPEAFF
TGTGCCTCCTCAAGGAAGGGACAGTACCTATCAAAAGGACCTGAAGCTTTCTTT
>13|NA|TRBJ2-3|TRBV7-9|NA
CASSPQPRDTQYF
TGTGCCAGCAGCCCCCAACCCAGGGATACGCAGTATTTT
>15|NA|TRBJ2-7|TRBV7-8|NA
CASSYPERLIDEQYF
TGTGCCAGCAGCTACCCGGAACGGCTCATAGACGAGCAGTACTTC
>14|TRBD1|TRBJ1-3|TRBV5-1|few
CASSLTDRKNTIYF
TGCGCCAGCAGCTTGACGGACAGGAAGAACACCATATATTTT
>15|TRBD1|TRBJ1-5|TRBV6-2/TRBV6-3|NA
CASRRQGRDNQPQHF
TGTGCCAGCAGGCGACAGGGGAGGGACAATCAGCCCCAGCATTTT
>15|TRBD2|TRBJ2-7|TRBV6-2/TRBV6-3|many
CASKAEVSGVYEQYF
TGTGCCAGCAAAGCGGAGGTTAGCGGGGTCTACGAGCAGTACTTC
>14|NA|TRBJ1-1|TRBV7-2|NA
CASSYRVSNTEAFF
TGTGCCAGCAGCTACAGGGTCTCGAACACTGAAGCTTTCTTT
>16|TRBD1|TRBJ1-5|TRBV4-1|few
CASSREGQGGNQPQHF
TGCGCCAGCAGTCGGGAGGGACAGGGCGGCAATCAGCCCCAGCATTTT
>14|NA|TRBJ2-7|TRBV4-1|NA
CASSQAPHVYEQYF
TGCGCCAGCAGCCAAGCTCCACACGTCTACGAGCAGTACTTC
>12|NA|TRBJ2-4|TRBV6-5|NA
CASSQGTGIRYF
TGTGCCAGCAGTCAAGGGACGGGGATTCGGTACTTC
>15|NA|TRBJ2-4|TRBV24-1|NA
CATSDPRGQGNIQYF
TGTGCCACCAGTGACCCCCGGGGGCAGGGAAACATTCAGTACTTC
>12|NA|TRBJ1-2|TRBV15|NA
CATSRDTYGYTF
TGTGCCACCAGCAGAGATACCTATGGCTACACCTTC
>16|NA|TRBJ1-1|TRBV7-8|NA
CASSLAAATVNTEAFF
TGTGCCAGCAGCTTAGCGGCCGCGACGGTGAACACTGAAGCTTTCTTT
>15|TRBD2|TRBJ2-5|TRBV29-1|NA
CSAHVLAGGPETQYF
TGCAGCGCTCATGTACTAGCGGGGGGGCCAGAGACCCAGTACTTC
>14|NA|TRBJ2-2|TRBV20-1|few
CSAQERISTGELFF
TGCAGTGCTCAGGAGCGGATTTCCACCGGGGAGCTGTTTTTT
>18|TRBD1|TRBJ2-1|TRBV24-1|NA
CATSDLQSGQGLFNEQFF
TGTGCCACCAGTGATTTGCAGTCGGGACAGGGTCTTTTCAATGAGCAGTTCTTC